These 25 T cell receptor beta chains were sequenced from one sample in a study of blood T cells in healthy people across ages. A second roughly 6 to 11 cycle PCR used barcoded and J-beta primers. TCRdb analysed the 5' RACE reads with MiXCR anew, one entry per CDR3 protein. Counted here are roughly 640,000 distinct CDR3 sequences, about 30% occurring once; the ten biggest clones make up roughly 14%. The sample taken for sequencing was blood. The receptors here all came from a woman aged 80 or over in good health.

Regarding this clonotype: Given the absence of the conserved phenylalanine or tryptophan at the CDR3 end, a read error is likely. The V call is TRBV7-2, the J call TRBJ2-5; no reliable D call. V lost 2 bases and J lost 11, with 9 bases in between. The germline CDR1 and CDR2 sequences are SGHTA and FQGNSA. The CDR3 runs 11 residues. The CDR3 protein is CASSLRDEQYC. DNA for the CDR3: TGTGCCAGCAGCTTACGAGATGAGCAGTACTGC.

This clonotype has a count of ten or more. V is TRBV9 and J is TRBJ2-1; 7 bases match TRBD1. The CDR3 consists of 13 residues. V was pared by 3 bases and J by 5 bases, with 2 bases of the junction left unmatched. Germline CDR1 is SGDLS and CDR2 is YYNGEE. As DNA, the CDR3 is TGTGCCAGCAGCGGAGGGACAGACAATGAGCAGTTCTTC. This encodes CASSGGTDNEQFF.

The chain links TRBV27 to TRBJ1-6; 7 bases line up with TRBD1. This CDR3 region has 16 residues. The J segment lost 7 bases and the V segment lost 6 bases, leaving 12 bases of the junction unmatched. Germline V gene data show CDR1 as MNHEY and CDR2 as SMNVEV (reference sequence). This chain's CDR3 is CASSRQGSGVNSPLHF. Written as DNA, the CDR3 is TGTGCCAGCAGCCGACAGGGTAGCGGGGTAAATTCACCCCTCCACTTT.

This clonotype was picked up a small number of times. Possible read error: a much larger clone is one base away. This CDR3 is missing its conserved last phenylalanine or tryptophan, likely due to a read error. V usage is TRBV10-3 and J usage is TRBJ2-3; perhaps TRBD1 as D (6 bases). Trimming stripped 2 bases from V and 3 bases from J, with 9 bases between. Germline V lookup: CDR1 ENHRY, CDR2 SYGVKD. There are 14 residues in the CDR3. CDR3 nucleotides: TGTGCCATCAGTGAGGGAGGACAGACAGATACGCAGTATTGT. Its protein is CAISEGGQTDTQYC.

Concerning this clonotype: A much larger clone differs from this one at a single base, so this may be a read error. The chain links TRBV7-9 to TRBJ2-7; D may be TRBD1 or TRBD2 (5 bases each). Deletions cut 3 bases from V and 2 bases from J, with 11 bases between. CDR3 length: 14 residues. Germline loops: CDR1 SEHNR, CDR2 FQNEAQ (reference sequence). In DNA, the CDR3 is TGTGCCAGCAGCTTTATTAGGGACCCCTACGAGCAGTACTTC. Its translation: CASSFIRDPYEQYF.

Regarding this clonotype: Since a much larger clone is just one base distant, this may be a read error. The chain links TRBV20-1 to TRBJ2-1; TRBD1 agrees at 8 bases. Germline trimming cut 0 bases from V and 0 bases from J; bases unmatched to any gene: 7. The CDR3 is 17 residues long. Per the germline V gene, CDR1 is DFQATT and CDR2 is SNEGSKA (reference sequence). The CDR3 DNA follows: TGCAGTGCTAGAGATCCTAACAGGGGGAGCTCCTACAATGAGCAGTTCTTC. Protein sequence: CSARDPNRGSSYNEQFF.

This clonotype was seen repeatedly, ten times or more. V and J are TRBV6-5 and TRBJ2-5; D is undetermined. Per germline, CDR1 MNHEY and CDR2 SVGAGI. V dropped 2 bases and J dropped 2 bases, with 6 bases sitting between them. There are 13 residues in the CDR3. CDR3 DNA: TGTGCCAGCAGTTACGCTGATCAAGAGACCCAGTACTTC. Its protein is CASSYADQETQYF.

This clonotype was seen ten or more times. The V call is TRBV7-8, the J call TRBJ1-1; TRBD1 matches 7 bases. The CDR3 length is 15 residues. Trimming at V came to 2 bases and at J to 5 bases, leaving 8 bases not matched to a gene. In germline, CDR1 is SGHVS, CDR2 FQNEAQ. The CDR3 here is CASSLPTGVGTEAFF. In nucleotides, the CDR3 is TGTGCCAGCAGCTTACCCACAGGGGTTGGAACTGAAGCTTTCTTT.

As concerns this clonotype: A read error may be the cause here, since a much bigger clone is one base away. V gene TRBV20-1 combines with J gene TRBJ2-5; a weak D match, TRBD2 (6 bases). The end of the DNA aligns better with TRBJ2-1, so the J call may be wrong. CDR3 length: 14 residues. Looked up from germline, CDR1 is DFQATT and CDR2 is SNEGSKA (reference sequence). Written as DNA, the CDR3 is TGCAGTGCTAGAGTGGGGACTCGCCAAGAGACCCAGTTCTTC. Protein sequence: CSARVGTRQETQFF.

At least ten counts were recorded for this clonotype. The chain uses TRBV25-1 and TRBJ2-1, with D perhaps matching TRBD2 (8 bases). The CDR3 covers 15 residues. Germline loops: CDR1 MGHDK, CDR2 SYGVNS. Trimming took off 6 bases at V and 2 bases at J, with 14 bases between the two ends. Here the CDR3 reads CASRRGRGAYNEQFF. DNA of the CDR3: TGTGCCAGCAGGAGGGGGCGGGGGGCCTACAATGAGCAGTTCTTC.

Remarks on this clonotype: This may stem from a read error, because a much larger clone lies one nucleotide away. The chain recombines TRBV20-1 with TRBJ2-5; D gene ambiguous. The J call may be incorrect, as the DNA end agrees better with TRBJ2-7. This CDR3 contains 12 residues. Germline V gives CDR1 DFQATT, CDR2 SNEGSKA (reference sequence). In DNA form, the CDR3 reads TGCAGTGTCTCCCGAAAGGGTTCCGAGCAGTACTTC. Protein: CSVSRKGSEQYF.

V and J are TRBV18 and TRBJ2-1; possible D gene TRBD1, 5 bases. The V and J ends lost 3 bases and 0 bases respectively, with 12 bases between them. This CDR3 comprises 16 residues. Germline V gene sequence: CDR1 KGHSH, CDR2 LQKENI. As DNA, the CDR3 is TGTGCCAGCTCACCGAAACAGGTGAGCTCCTACAATGAGCAGTTCTTC. Its translation: CASSPKQVSSYNEQFF.

Worth noting for this clonotype: The junction differs from germline at one of its ends, possibly a read error. The V call is TRBV15, the J call TRBJ2-7, with D tentatively TRBD1 (5 bases). The tail of the sequence fits TRBJ2-5 better, so the J call may be wrong. Germline CDR1 reads LNHNV; CDR2 reads YYDKDF (reference sequence). The CDR3 length is 15 residues. For the CDR3, the DNA is TGTGCCACCCGCAGGGCTGTGGGTTGGGAAGAGACCCAGTACTTC. Translating it yields CATRRAVGWEETQYF.

This clonotype appeared a few times. A much larger clone lies one base from this, so it may be a read error. The chain carries TRBV2 and TRBJ2-5; 9 bases align to TRBD2. Gene TRBJ2-7 matches the end of the DNA better, so the J call may be wrong. The length of the CDR3 is 15 residues. Germline V gene sequence: CDR1 SNHLY, CDR2 FYNNEI. CDR3 in DNA: TGTGCCAGCAGGGACCGGCGGGGGGGCCCCTTCGAGCAGTACTTC. This encodes CASRDRRGGPFEQYF.

This clonotype showed up many times. The chain is built from TRBV6-6 and TRBJ2-1; D assignment may be TRBD1 or TRBD2 (5 bases each). This CDR3 spans 14 amino acids. Per the germline V gene, CDR1 is MNHNY and CDR2 is SVGAGI (reference sequence). With 6 bases removed from V and 8 bases from J, the gap between germline ends came to 17 bases. The chain's CDR3 is CASRTGRTVDEQFF. CDR3 sequence (DNA): TGTGCCAGCAGAACGGGACGGACGGTGGATGAGCAGTTCTTC.

This clonotype was counted once. This sequence joins TRBV5-1 and TRBJ2-2, with 9 bases identical to TRBD1. After removal of 4 bases from V and 5 bases from J, the junction contained 12 bases not matched to a gene. The CDR3 has 17 amino acids. Germline lookup yields CDR1 SGHRS and CDR2 YFSETQ. The CDR3 DNA sequence: TGCGCCAGCAGCCCTTCCTCTGACAGGGGGATGACCGGGGAGCTGTTTTTT. It translates to CASSPSSDRGMTGELFF.

The chain couples TRBV6-5 to TRBJ1-1; tentative D call: TRBD1 (6 bases). From germline, CDR1 is MNHEY and CDR2 SVGAGI. V lost 6 bases to trimming and J lost 3 bases, with 11 bases between them. The CDR3 loop spans 13 amino acids. The CDR3 reads CASRPQGDTEAFF. The CDR3 bases are TGTGCCAGCAGGCCACAGGGTGACACTGAAGCTTTCTTT.

This clonotype was observed a handful of times. The chain couples TRBV7-2 to TRBJ1-1, with D perhaps TRBD1 (6 bases). CDR1 is SGHTA, CDR2 FQGNSA, per germline. V lost 6 bases, J lost 4 bases, and 12 bases lay in between. This CDR3 has 13 residues. The DNA of the CDR3 is TGTGCCAGCAGAAGGAGGGGGGGCACTGAAGCTTTCTTT. Encoded protein: CASRRRGGTEAFF.

The V call is TRBV7-2, the J call TRBJ1-2; 8 bases align to TRBD1. Germline V gives CDR1 SGHTA, CDR2 FQGNSA. V lost 5 bases and J lost 4; bases outside the gene matches: 6. CDR3 length: 14 residues. CDR3 sequence reads: CASSDGQGFYGYTF. The CDR3 DNA reads as TGTGCCAGCAGCGACGGACAGGGATTCTATGGCTACACCTTC.

In this sample, this clonotype turned up many times. Just one base apart from a much larger clone, this may be a read error. The chain uses TRBV29-1 and TRBJ2-1; TRBD2 matches 7 bases. Germline V gene data show CDR1 as SQVTM and CDR2 as ANQGSEA. The trim removed 1 base at V and 7 bases at J, leaving 1 base unmatched. The length of the CDR3 is 12 residues. CDR3 nucleotides: TGCAGCGTTGAAGGAGCGGGAAATGAGCAGTTCTTC. It codes for CSVEGAGNEQFF.

A single count supports this clonotype. The chain has TRBV6-1 and TRBJ2-4, with D perhaps assigned TRBD1 or TRBD2 (5 bases each). Near its end, the DNA agrees better with TRBJ2-5, so the J call may be wrong. The CDR3 is 14 amino acids. Germline CDR1 reads MNHNS; CDR2 reads SASEGT. This CDR3 is CASSDLGRQETQYF. DNA for the CDR3: TGTGCCAGCAGTGATTTGGGACGCCAAGAGACCCAGTACTTC.

This clonotype was counted ten times or more. This chain uses TRBV7-9 with TRBJ2-1, with 8 bases fitting TRBD2. CDR1 is SEHNR, CDR2 FQNEAQ, per germline (reference sequence). V lost 3 bases and J lost 6; bases outside the gene matches: 4. This CDR3 is built from 14 residues. This chain's CDR3 is CASSFGRGSNEQFF. The CDR3 DNA sequence: TGTGCCAGCAGCTTCGGGAGGGGCAGCAATGAGCAGTTCTTC.

This clonotype was counted at least ten times. The rearrangement uses TRBV20-1 and TRBJ2-5; possible D gene TRBD2, 6 bases. The CDR3 loop spans 12 amino acids. CDR1 and CDR2 from the germline V gene are DFQATT and SNEGSKA (reference sequence). V was cut by 6 bases and J by 1 base, with 9 bases left in between. The CDR3 spells CSAMTSQETQYF. The CDR3 nucleotides read TGCAGTGCCATGACTAGCCAAGAGACCCAGTACTTC.

Ten or more counts support this clonotype. The gene calls are TRBV6-1 and TRBJ2-1; possibly TRBD1 for D (5 bases). Germline CDR1 is MNHNS and CDR2 is SASEGT. This CDR3 is 15 amino acids long. Trimming took off 3 bases at V and 2 bases at J, with 11 bases between the two ends. The CDR3 DNA sequence: TGTGCCAGCAGTGAGACAGACAGAACCTACAATGAGCAGTTCTTC. It codes for CASSETDRTYNEQFF.

Concerning this clonotype itself: A much larger clone lies one base from this, so it may be a read error. CDR3 nucleotide sequence: TGTGCCACCAGTGATCCAGCTGACCCTCGGAGGTCCAATGGGCAGTTCTTC. It specifies CATSDPADPRRSNGQFF. The chain joins TRBV24-1 to TRBJ2-1, with D perhaps TRBD2 (5 bases). The CDR3 contains 17 residues. The germline gives CDR1 KGHDR, CDR2 SFDVKD.